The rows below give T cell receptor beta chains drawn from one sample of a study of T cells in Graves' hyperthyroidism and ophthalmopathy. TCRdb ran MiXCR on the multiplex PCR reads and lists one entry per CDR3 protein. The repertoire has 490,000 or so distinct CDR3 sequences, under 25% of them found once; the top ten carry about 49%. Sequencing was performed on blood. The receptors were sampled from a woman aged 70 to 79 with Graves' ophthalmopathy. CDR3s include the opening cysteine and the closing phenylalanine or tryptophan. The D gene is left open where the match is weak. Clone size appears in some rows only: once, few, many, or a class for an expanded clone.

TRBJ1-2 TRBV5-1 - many CASSWDLYGYTF TGCGCCAGCAGCTGGGATCTCTATGGCTACACCTTC
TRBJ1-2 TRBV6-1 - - CALAGGRLWDYGYTF TGTGCCTTAGCTGGGGGTCGCCTTTGGGACTATGGCTACACCTTC
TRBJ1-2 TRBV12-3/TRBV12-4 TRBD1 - CASSPQAGTGRFGYTF TGTGCCAGCAGTCCACAAGCCGGGACAGGGCGTTTTGGCTACACCTTC
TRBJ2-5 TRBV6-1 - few CASSYAGGQETQYF TGTGCCAGCAGTTACGCAGGGGGGCAAGAGACCCAGTACTTC
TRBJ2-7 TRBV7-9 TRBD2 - CASSVGLAGGAYEQYF TGTGCCAGCAGCGTGGGACTAGCGGGAGGGGCCTACGAGCAGTACTTC
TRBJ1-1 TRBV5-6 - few CASSLRHMNTEAFF TGTGCCAGCAGCTTGCGTCATATGAACACTGAAGCTTTCTTT
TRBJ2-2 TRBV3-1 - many CASSPWTGRAGELFF TGTGCCAGCAGCCCCTGGACAGGGAGGGCCGGGGAGCTGTTTTTT
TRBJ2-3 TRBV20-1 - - CSARGVGGDTQYF TGCAGTGCTAGAGGAGTCGGAGGAGATACGCAGTATTTT
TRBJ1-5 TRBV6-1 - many CASSYARDSNQPQHF TGTGCCAGCAGTTACGCGCGGGATAGCAATCAGCCCCAGCATTTT
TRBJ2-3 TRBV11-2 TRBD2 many CASSWTSGIDTQYF TGTGCCAGCTCCTGGACTAGCGGGATAGATACGCAGTATTTT
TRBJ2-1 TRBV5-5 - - CASSLSGTSYNGQFF TGTGCCAGCAGCTTGTCAGGGACCTCCTACAATGGGCAGTTCTTC
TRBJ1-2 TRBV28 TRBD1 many CASRGTGNYGYTF TGTGCCAGCAGAGGGACAGGGAACTATGGCTACACCTTC
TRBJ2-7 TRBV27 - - CASKVSFGKVYEQYF TGTGCCAGCAAAGTCTCGTTCGGAAAAGTATACGAGCAGTACTTC
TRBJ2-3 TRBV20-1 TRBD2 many CSASGRTTDTQYF TGCAGTGCTAGCGGGAGGACCACAGATACGCAGTATTTT
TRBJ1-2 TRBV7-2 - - CASSSRDTGFVGYTF TGTGCCAGCAGTTCAAGGGACACGGGGTTTGTTGGCTACACCTTC
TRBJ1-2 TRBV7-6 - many CASSLGGGSQLYGYTF TGTGCCAGCAGCTTAGGGGGGGGCAGTCAACTCTATGGCTACACCTTC
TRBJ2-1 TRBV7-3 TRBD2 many CASSPYSGGAYNEQFF TGTGCCAGCAGCCCCTATAGCGGGGGGGCCTACAATGAGCAGTTCTTC
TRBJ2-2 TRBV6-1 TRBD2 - CASTRLSGVLTNTGELLF TGTGCCAGCACCAGGTTAAGCGGGGTACTAACGAACACCGGGGAGCTGCTTTTT
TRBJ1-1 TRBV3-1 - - CASSQDPGFSEAFF TGTGCCAGCAGCCAAGACCCAGGGTTTAGTGAAGCTTTCTTT
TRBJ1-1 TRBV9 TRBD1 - CASSASGTGDTEAFF TGTGCCAGCAGCGCGTCCGGGACAGGGGACACTGAAGCTTTCTTT
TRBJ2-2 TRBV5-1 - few CASSLRTDTGELFF TGCGCCAGCAGCTTGAGGACGGACACCGGGGAGCTGTTTTTT
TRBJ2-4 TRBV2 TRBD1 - CASSEAGTGGGIQYF TGTGCCAGCAGTGAAGCCGGGACAGGGGGGGGCATTCAGTACTTC
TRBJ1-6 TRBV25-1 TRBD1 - CASALGDRGTALHF TGTGCCAGCGCCCTCGGGGACAGGGGGACGGCCCTCCACTTT
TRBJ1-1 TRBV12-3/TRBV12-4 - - CASSPQGGVPMVTEAFF TGTGCCAGCAGTCCCCAAGGTGGCGTCCCGATGGTCACTGAAGCTTTCTTT
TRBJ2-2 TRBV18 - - CASSPNKRFTGELFF TGTGCCAGCTCACCAAACAAGCGATTTACCGGGGAGCTGTTTTTT
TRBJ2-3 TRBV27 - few CASSLTAYRTDTQYF TGTGCCAGCAGTTTAACGGCTTACCGCACAGATACGCAGTATTTT
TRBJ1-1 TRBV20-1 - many CSARQGESEAFF TGCAGTGCTAGACAGGGAGAAAGTGAAGCTTTCTTT
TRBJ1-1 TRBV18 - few CASSIQGLNTEAFF TGTGCCAGCTCAATACAGGGATTGAACACTGAAGCTTTCTTT
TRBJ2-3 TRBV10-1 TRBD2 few CASSENSGGTTDTQYF TGCGCCAGCAGTGAGAATAGCGGGGGGACCACAGATACGCAGTATTTT
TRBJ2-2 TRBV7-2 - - CASSLRGVQGRGTGELFF TGTGCCAGCAGCTTAAGGGGGGTACAGGGAAGGGGCACCGGGGAGCTGTTTTTT
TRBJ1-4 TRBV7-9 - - CASSPTGGPNEKLFF TGTGCCAGCAGCCCCACCGGGGGGCCTAATGAAAAACTGTTTTTT
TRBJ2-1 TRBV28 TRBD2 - CASRSIAGGLGDEQFF TGTGCCAGCAGGAGTATAGCGGGAGGGCTCGGGGATGAGCAGTTCTTC
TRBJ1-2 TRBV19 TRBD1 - CASRMGDRPNYGYTF TGTGCCAGTAGGATGGGGGACAGGCCAAACTATGGCTACACCTTC
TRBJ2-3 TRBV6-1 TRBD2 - CASSPGTSGRGADTQYF TGTGCCAGCAGTCCTGGGACTAGCGGGAGGGGTGCAGATACGCAGTATTTT
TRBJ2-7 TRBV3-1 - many CASSQDRGGEQYF TGTGCCAGCAGCCAAGACAGGGGCGGAGAGCAGTACTTC
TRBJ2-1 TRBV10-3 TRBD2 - CAINVAGGPRNEQFF TGTGCCATCAACGTAGCGGGAGGGCCTAGGAATGAGCAGTTCTTC
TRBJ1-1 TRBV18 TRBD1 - CASSPPGRGTTEAFF TGTGCCAGCTCACCGCCGGGCAGGGGGACCACTGAAGCTTTCTTT
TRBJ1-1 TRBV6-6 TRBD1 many CASSYGAAGTVAEAFF TGTGCCAGCAGTTACGGGGCGGCTGGGACAGTTGCTGAAGCTTTCTTT
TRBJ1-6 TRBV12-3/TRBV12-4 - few CASSLNPGYNSPLHF TGTGCCAGCAGTTTAAATCCAGGTTATAATTCACCCCTCCACTTT
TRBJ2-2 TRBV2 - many CASKEGVSPGELFF TGTGCCAGCAAGGAGGGAGTTTCCCCCGGGGAGCTGTTTTTT
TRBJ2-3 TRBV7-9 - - CASSLTGVTDTQYF TGTGCCAGCAGCTTAACCGGGGTCACAGATACGCAGTATTTT
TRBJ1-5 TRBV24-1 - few CATSDCGGFSNQPQHF TGTGCCACCAGTGATTGCGGAGGGTTCAGCAATCAGCCCCAGCATTTT
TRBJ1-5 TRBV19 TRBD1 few CASRGTGGTNQPQHF TGTGCCAGTAGAGGGACAGGGGGTACAAATCAGCCCCAGCATTTT
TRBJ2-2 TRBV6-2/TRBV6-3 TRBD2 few CASSYLASGRSNTGELFF TGTGCCAGCAGTTACTTGGCTAGCGGGAGATCCAACACCGGGGAGCTGTTTTTT